This T cell receptor beta chain emerged from a study of shared clonotypes between healthy human individuals (dated by TCRdb to about 2020). Regarding the study in general: A couple of women and a few men aged 18 to 49 years were included in the cohort. Between about 0.9 and 10 billion PBMCs per donor were obtained by leukapheresis. To increase sequencing depth and limit assay-specific biases, different laboratories used diverse techniques to prepare libraries and sequence TCR repertoires. To estimate repertoire size and how much clonotypes are shared between individuals, the study performed deep sequencing of blood TCR repertoires from about five healthy adults. For each donor, CD4 naive and CD4 memory were each run on three plates, CD8 naive on two plates, and CD8 memory on one plate.

The CDR3, cysteine through phenylalanine, is 16 amino acids long. Only CDR3 DNA is held: 48 bases, read in frame from base 1. Via the germline V gene (reference sequence), CDR1 is PRHDT and CDR2 FYEKMQ. Unmatched junction bases come to 6, with V trimmed by 3 bases and J by 3 bases. With respect to this clone: Its antigen has not been determined. Base qualities are not provided; no much larger clone lies one nucleotide away.

Overall study results and their limits: Sharing across several donors was observed for 5% to 6.5% of naive CD4, over 3% of naive CD8, 2% to 2.5% of memory CD4, and about 0.39% of memory CD8 clonotypes. The small number of donors limited the genetic and exposure-history diversity represented. Sampling was restricted to blood, and TCR repertoires in tissue are likely to differ from TCR repertoires in blood. Naive subsets generally had larger estimated clonotype richness than memory subsets. Incomplete sequencing was indicated by rarefaction of sorted-subset datasets, despite the large sequencing depth. Clonotypes shared by all four sorted-subset donors showed higher generation probabilities than non-shared clonotypes. Pairwise subsampling led to the expectation that sequencing depth would affect the degree of clonotype sharing among donors.

The donors were healthy, HIV-negative adults who had no recently reported acute infections or vaccinations. Every donor was a Caucasian adult residing in Nashville, Tennessee, USA. The CD8 memory samples were a combination of magnetically selected CD45RO+ cells and CCR7-negative CD45RA+ effector memory (TemRA) cells. Blood was collected by leukapheresis, and PBMCs were isolated by Ficoll-Histopaque density gradient centrifugation and then cryopreserved in liquid nitrogen vapor phase. Purity and quantity of every magnetically sorted T cell population were checked by analytical flow cytometry. From each sorted fraction, genomic DNA was isolated and quantified by UV absorbance on a Nanodrop 2000c. TCR CDR3 regions were amplified from genomic DNA by multiplex PCR using the deep immunoSEQ assay. Extracted genomic DNA from each cell subset was distributed evenly across all wells of several immunoSEQ 96-well plates, and each plate was treated as a replicate. For sorted subsets, about 200 ng genomic DNA, equal to about 30,000 T cell genomes, was loaded into each replicate PCR. The purified libraries were quantified using a Qubit 3.0 fluorometer, sized with a Bioanalyzer 2100, and then quantified again using the KAPA Library Quantification kit. A separate single-read 150-cycle Illumina NextSeq 550 flow cell was used to sequence each immunoSEQ 96-well plate. The published analysis was carried out like this. Because only junctional sequences without quality scores were contained in the immunoSEQ output, filtering matching that applied to full-length reads could not be performed. Sequences were annotated with PyIR, a Python wrapper for IgBLAST v1.9, using IMGT germline references to assign V/J genes and CDR3. Reads with weak V/J assignments (E-value above 1e-6), missing CDR3, stop codons, out-of-frame junctions, or ambiguous translated residues were removed. A V3J clonotype was defined by an identical inferred V gene, J gene, and CDR3 amino acid sequence. Percentage overlap between repertoires was calculated by dividing the number of shared unique clonotypes by the size of the smaller repertoire. Richness of each repertoire was evaluated using RTK rarefaction, the Chao1 estimator, and Recon v2.1 estimates of unobserved clonotypes. Generation probabilities for all TCRbeta clonotypes obtained by the gDNA method from four donors were computed using OLGA. TCRdb stores this immuneACCESS table with in-frame sequences only. Part of the clones is absent; in the studies checked, under half of the shortfall reflects unresolved V genes, and no reason is known for the rest. The V and J calls and clone size were taken over from that table, and D and trimming were inferred from the DNA. For this sample there are fewer than 850,000 clones; 90% appear just once. The ten biggest clones cover 34% of the sample.

The rearranged segments are TRBV13 and TRBJ2-2; TRBD1 matches 8 bases in the middle. The sequenced sample consisted of memory CD8+ T cells from PBMCs. The cell subset or site tag for this specimen amounts to: CD45RO+ cells pooled with CCR7-negative TemRA cells. The source is a man aged 18 to 29 in good health. Some clones in this sample may be carry-over from other donors' samples. The sequenced DNA: TGTGCCAGCAGCTTGGCAGGGGGCGGGGACACCGGGGAGCTGTTTTTT. Its protein is CASSLAGGGDTGELFF. Reference TRBV13 and TRBJ2-2 genes cover what lies past the CDR3, so the full variable domain is AAGVIQSPRHLIKEKRETATLKCYPIPRHDTVYWYQQGPGQDPQFLISFYEKMQSDKGSIPDRFSAQQFSDYHSELNMSSLELGDSALYFCASSLAGGGDTGELFFGEGSRLTVL.